This T cell receptor (beta chain) is drawn from a study of response to subunit inactivated influenza vaccine. The germline CDR1 and CDR2 sequences are LGHNA and YSLEER. Trimming cost V 0 bases and J 0 bases; bases outside gene matches: 7. The CDR3 runs to 18 residues. TCRdb fed the RT-PCR reads into MiXCR, producing one record per CDR3 protein. Here the sample spans around 710,000 distinct CDR3 sequences, approximately 13% being singletons. Notes on this clonotype: Its antigen remains unidentified.

Points from the study as a whole: Every seasonal influenza vaccination brings in few new T cells, the authors suggested.

J is TRBJ2-2 and V is TRBV4-3, with 7 nucleotides matching TRBD2. The material sequenced was PBMCs from blood, taken 14 to 15 days before vaccination. The origin of this receptor is a man aged 50 to 60 who received an inactivated influenza vaccine. In DNA form, the CDR3 reads TGCGCCAGCAGCCAAGATTCCCGACTAGCAGCGAACACCGGGGAGCTGTTTTTT. This gives the protein CASSQDSRLAANTGELFF.